Sequencing of this TCR beta chain was carried out in a study of CD8 T cells in ankylosing spondylitis. Study results and caveats: There was a TCR beta motif, made of several highly homologous variants, that appeared characteristic of ankylosing spondylitis blood. Disease-linked clones were reportedly significantly enriched in matched ankylosing spondylitis synovial fluid. Past studies reported some motif variants in reactive arthritis synovial fluid and blood.

Scientists made TCR beta libraries using quantitative 5'-RACE with molecular barcodes. TCRdb reprocessed the 5' RACE reads via MiXCR and lists one record per CDR3 protein. Of some 140,000 distinct CDR3 sequences listed, 6.5% to 8.5% are singletons. The sample holds many counts of this clonotype. Its matching antigen is unknown. There are 15 residues in the CDR3. Germline V gene sequence: CDR1 SGHTA, CDR2 FQGNSA. V lost 3 bases, J lost 5 bases, and 16 bases lay in between. Sequenced: synovial fluid, either unsorted or a sorted T cell fraction (not recorded which). The chain combines TRBV7-2 with TRBJ2-5; D not resolved. This TCR was recovered from a male donor with ankylosing spondylitis. This CDR3 reads CASSFNKGSEETQYF. As DNA, the CDR3 is TGTGCCAGCAGCTTTAATAAGGGATCAGAGGAGACCCAGTACTTC.